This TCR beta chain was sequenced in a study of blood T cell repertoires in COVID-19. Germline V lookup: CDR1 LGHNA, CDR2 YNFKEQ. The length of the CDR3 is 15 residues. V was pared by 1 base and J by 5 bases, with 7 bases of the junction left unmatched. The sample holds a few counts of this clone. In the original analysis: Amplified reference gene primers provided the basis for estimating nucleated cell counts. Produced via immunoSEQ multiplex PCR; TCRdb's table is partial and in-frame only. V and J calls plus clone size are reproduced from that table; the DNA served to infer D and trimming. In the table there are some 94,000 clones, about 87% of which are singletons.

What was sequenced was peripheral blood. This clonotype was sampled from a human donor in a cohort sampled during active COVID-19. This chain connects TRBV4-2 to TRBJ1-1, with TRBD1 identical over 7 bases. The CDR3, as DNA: TGTGCCAGCAGCCAAGGACAGGGCGACGGTACTGAAGCTTTCTTT. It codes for CASSQGQGDGTEAFF.